This paragraph covers one TCR beta chain sequence. This sample was included in a study of blood T cell repertoires in COVID-19. Across the study: Material from acute and convalescent COVID-19 was sourced from the United States, Italy and Spain. From T cells, B-cell-depleted T cells, or PBMCs came the material, which was cDNA or gDNA.

How the authors handled the data: From reference gene primer amplification, estimates of nucleated cell counts were derived. Sequencing was performed with immunoSEQ multiplex PCR; in TCRdb, only in-frame clones are kept and a portion is missing. The V and J calls and clone size come from that table; D and trimming were worked out from the DNA. The sample gives 350,000 or so clones, around four fifths of which show up once; around 3% is in the top ten. V was cut by 1 base and J by 7 bases, with 16 bases left in between. CDR3 length: 16 amino acids. Per germline, CDR1 LGHNA and CDR2 YSLEER. The gene calls are TRBV4-3 and TRBJ1-4; D is undetermined. This TCR was sampled from a man aged 25-45 years with active or convalescent COVID-19. Sequenced material: peripheral blood. CDR3 coding DNA: TGCGCCAGCAGCCAAGGGGTGGAGCCGGGGTCTGAAAAACTGTTTTTT. Protein product: CASSQGVEPGSEKLFF.